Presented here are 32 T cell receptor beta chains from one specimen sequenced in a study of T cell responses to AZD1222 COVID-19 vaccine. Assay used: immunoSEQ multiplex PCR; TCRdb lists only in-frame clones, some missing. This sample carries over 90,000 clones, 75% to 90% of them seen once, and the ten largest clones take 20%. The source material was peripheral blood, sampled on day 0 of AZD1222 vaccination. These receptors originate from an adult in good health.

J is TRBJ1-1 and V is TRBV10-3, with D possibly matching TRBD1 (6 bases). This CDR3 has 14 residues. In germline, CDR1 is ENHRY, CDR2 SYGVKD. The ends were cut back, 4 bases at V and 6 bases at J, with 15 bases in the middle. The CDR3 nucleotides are TGTGCCATCAGTGGAACAGGGTTTGGTTCTGAAGCTTTCTTT. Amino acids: CAISGTGFGSEAFF.

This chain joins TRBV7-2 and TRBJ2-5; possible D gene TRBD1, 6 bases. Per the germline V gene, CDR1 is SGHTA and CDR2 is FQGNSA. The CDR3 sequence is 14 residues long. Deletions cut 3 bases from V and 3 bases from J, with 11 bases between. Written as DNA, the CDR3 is TGTGCCAGCAGCTTGGGGGACACGAAAGAGACCCAGTACTTC. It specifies CASSLGDTKETQYF.

CDR3 loop: CASSTTANEQFF. Here the CDR3 DNA reads TGTGCCAGCAGCACTACAGCGAATGAGCAGTTCTTC. This chain links TRBV6-5 with TRBJ2-1, with D uncertain. Trimming stripped 6 bases from V and 7 bases from J, with 10 bases between. The length of the CDR3 is 12 residues. Germline V gives CDR1 MNHEY, CDR2 SVGAGI.

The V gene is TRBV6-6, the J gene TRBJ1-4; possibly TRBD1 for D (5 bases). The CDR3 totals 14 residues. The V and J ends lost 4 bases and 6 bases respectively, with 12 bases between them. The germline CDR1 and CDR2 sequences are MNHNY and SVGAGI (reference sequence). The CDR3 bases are TGTGCCAGCAGTTCGGGGGACGGGTATGAAAAACTGTTTTTT. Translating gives CASSSGDGYEKLFF.

Here the CDR3 reads CASSPRGDYEQYF. The CDR3 DNA follows: TGCGCCAGCAGCCCCAGGGGGGACTACGAGCAGTACTTC. V usage is TRBV5-1 and J usage is TRBJ2-7; perhaps TRBD1 as D (7 bases). CDR3 length: 13 residues. CDR1 and CDR2 from the germline V gene are SGHRS and YFSETQ. The V and J ends lost 4 bases and 3 bases respectively, with 11 bases between them.

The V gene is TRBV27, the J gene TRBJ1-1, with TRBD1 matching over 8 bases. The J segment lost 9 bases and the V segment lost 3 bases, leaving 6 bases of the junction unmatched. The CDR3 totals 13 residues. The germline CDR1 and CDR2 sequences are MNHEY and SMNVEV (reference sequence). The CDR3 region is CASSLVGQGKAFF. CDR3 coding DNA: TGTGCCAGCAGTTTGGTTGGACAGGGTAAAGCTTTCTTT.

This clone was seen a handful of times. In DNA, the CDR3 is TGTGCCAGCAGCCCTAAAGGCACCCGTAACACTGAAGCTTTCTTT. Residues: CASSPKGTRNTEAFF. V gene TRBV3-1 (or the pseudogene TRBV3-2) combines with J gene TRBJ1-1; D gene ambiguous. CDR1 is LGHDT and CDR2 is YNNKEL in the germline V gene (reference sequence). The germline V and J ends were trimmed by 4 bases and 2 bases, with 14 bases remaining between them. The CDR3 consists of 15 residues.

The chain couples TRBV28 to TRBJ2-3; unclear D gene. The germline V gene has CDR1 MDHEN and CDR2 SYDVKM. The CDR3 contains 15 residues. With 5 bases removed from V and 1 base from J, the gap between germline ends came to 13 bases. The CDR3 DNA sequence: TGTGCCAGCAGTGCAAGGGATCCCCGCACAGATACGCAGTATTTT. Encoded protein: CASSARDPRTDTQYF. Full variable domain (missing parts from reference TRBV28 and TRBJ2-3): DVKVTQSSRYLVKRTGEKVFLECVQDMDHENMFWYRQDPGLGLRLIYFSYDVKMKEKGDIPEGYSVSREKKERFSLILESASTNQTSMYLCASSARDPRTDTQYFGPGTRLTVL.

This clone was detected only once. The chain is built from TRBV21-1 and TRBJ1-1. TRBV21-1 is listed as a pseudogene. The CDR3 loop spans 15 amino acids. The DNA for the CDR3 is TGTGCCAGCACCACCGTTAGGGAACCCTACACTGAAGCTTTCTTT. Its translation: CASTTVREPYTEAFF.

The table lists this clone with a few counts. CDR3 in amino acids: CASSLGRVYEQYF. In nucleotides, the CDR3 is TGTGCCAGCAGTCTCGGACGGGTCTACGAGCAGTACTTC. This chain uses TRBV14 with TRBJ2-7; D is undetermined. Trimming shortened V by 6 bases and J by 3 bases, and 12 bases separated the two germline ends. The length of the CDR3 is 13 residues. Per germline, CDR1 SGHDN and CDR2 FVKESK. The full variable domain, its missing parts supplied by reference TRBV14 and TRBJ2-7, is EAGVTQFPSHSVIEKGQTVTLRCDPISGHDNLYWYRRVMGKEIKFLLHFVKESKQDESGMPNNRFLAERTGGTYSTLKVQPAELEDSGVYFCASSLGRVYEQYFGPGTRLTVT.

CDR3 region: CASSQEVYSLEDGYTF. The DNA of the CDR3 is TGCGCCAGCAGCCAAGAGGTTTACAGCCTGGAGGATGGCTACACCTTC. The chain recombines TRBV4-1 with TRBJ1-2; D is uncertain. V was cut by 0 bases and J by 6 bases, with 17 bases left in between. Germline V gene data show CDR1 as MGHRA and CDR2 as YSYEKL. The CDR3 has 16 amino acids.

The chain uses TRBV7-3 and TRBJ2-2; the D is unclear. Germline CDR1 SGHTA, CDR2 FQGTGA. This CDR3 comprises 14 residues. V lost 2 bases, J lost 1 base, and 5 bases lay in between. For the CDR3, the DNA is TGTGCCAGCAGCTTATCGGTGAACACCGGGGAGCTGTTTTTT. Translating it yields CASSLSVNTGELFF.

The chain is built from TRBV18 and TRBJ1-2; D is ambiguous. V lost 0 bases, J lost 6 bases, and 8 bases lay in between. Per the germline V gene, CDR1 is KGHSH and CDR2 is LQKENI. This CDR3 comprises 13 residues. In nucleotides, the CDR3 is TGTGCCAGCTCACCACCAGGGAAGGATGGCTACACCTTC. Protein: CASSPPGKDGYTF. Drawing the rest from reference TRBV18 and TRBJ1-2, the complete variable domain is NAGVMQNPRHLVRRRGQEARLRCSPMKGHSHVYWYRQLPEEGLKFMVYLQKENIIDESGMPKERFSAEFPKEGPSILRIQQVVRGDSAAYFCASSPPGKDGYTFGSGTRLTVV.

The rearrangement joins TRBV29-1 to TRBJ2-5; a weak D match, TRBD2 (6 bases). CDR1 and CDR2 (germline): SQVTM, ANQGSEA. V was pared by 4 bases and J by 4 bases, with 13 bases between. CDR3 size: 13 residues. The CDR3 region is CSVASGALETQYF. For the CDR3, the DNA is TGCAGCGTTGCATCGGGAGCGCTAGAGACCCAGTACTTC.

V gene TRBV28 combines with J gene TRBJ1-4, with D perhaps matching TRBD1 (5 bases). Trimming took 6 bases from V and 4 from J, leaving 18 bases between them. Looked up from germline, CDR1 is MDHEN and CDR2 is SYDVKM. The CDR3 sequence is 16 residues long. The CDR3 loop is CASRWASGGGNEKLFF. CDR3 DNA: TGTGCCAGCAGATGGGCCTCCGGGGGGGGTAATGAAAAACTGTTTTTT.

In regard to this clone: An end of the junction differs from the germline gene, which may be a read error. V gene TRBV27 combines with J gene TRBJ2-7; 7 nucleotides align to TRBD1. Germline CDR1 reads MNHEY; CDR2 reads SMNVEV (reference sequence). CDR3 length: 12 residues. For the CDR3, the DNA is TGTGCCAGCAGTTTATTGACAGGGAAACCCCTCTTC. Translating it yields CASSLLTGKPLF.

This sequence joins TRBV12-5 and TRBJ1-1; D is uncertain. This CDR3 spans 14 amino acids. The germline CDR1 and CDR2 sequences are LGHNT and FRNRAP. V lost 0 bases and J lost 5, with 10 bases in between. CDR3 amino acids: CASGLVPGRTEAFF. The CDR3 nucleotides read TGTGCTAGTGGTTTGGTACCAGGAAGGACTGAAGCTTTCTTT.

In DNA form, the CDR3 reads TGTGCCAGCAGCTTACATAATGGGGGTCAGCCCCAGCATTTT. It yields the protein CASSLHNGGQPQHF. This chain connects TRBV5-6 to TRBJ1-5, with a weak D call TRBD1 (5 bases). V shed 2 bases and J shed 6 bases, with 12 bases lying between them. Looked up from germline, CDR1 is SGHDT and CDR2 is YYEEEE. The CDR3 is made up of 14 amino acids.

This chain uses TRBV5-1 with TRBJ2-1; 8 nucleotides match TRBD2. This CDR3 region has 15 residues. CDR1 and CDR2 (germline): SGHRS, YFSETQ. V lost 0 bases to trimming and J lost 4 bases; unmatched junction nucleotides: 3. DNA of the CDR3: TGCGCCAGCAGCTTGGGGCTAGCGGGTTACAATGAGCAGTTCTTC. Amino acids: CASSLGLAGYNEQFF.

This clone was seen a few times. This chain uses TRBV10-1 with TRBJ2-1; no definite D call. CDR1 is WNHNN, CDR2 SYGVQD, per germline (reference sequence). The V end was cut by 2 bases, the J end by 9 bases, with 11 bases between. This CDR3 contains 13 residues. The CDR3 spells CASSERLSGEQFF. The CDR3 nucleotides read TGCGCCAGCAGTGAGCGACTCTCTGGTGAGCAGTTCTTC.

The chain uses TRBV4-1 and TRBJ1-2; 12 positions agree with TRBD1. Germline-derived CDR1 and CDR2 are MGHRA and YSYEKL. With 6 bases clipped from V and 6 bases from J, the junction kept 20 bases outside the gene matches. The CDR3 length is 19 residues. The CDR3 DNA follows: TGCGCCAGCAGACAGATCGGGACAGGGGGCTTTATGTTTCGGGATGGCTACACCTTC. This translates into CASRQIGTGGFMFRDGYTF.

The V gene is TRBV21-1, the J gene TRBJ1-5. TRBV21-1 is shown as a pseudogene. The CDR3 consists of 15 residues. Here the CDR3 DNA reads TGTGCCAGCAGCAGGACTGACGATAGCAATCAGCCCCAGCATTTT. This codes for CASSRTDDSNQPQHF.

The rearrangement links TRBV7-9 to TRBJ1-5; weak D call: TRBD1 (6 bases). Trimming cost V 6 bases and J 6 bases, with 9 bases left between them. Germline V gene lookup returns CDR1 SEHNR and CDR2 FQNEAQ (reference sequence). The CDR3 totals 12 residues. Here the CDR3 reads CASSVGGQPQHF. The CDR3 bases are TGTGCCAGCAGTGTAGGGGGTCAGCCCCAGCATTTT.

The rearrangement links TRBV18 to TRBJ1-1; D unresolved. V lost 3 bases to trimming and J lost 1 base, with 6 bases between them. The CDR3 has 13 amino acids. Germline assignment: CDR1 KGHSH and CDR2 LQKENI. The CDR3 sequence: CASSPQTNTEAFF. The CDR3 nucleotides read TGTGCCAGCTCACCCCAAACGAACACTGAAGCTTTCTTT.

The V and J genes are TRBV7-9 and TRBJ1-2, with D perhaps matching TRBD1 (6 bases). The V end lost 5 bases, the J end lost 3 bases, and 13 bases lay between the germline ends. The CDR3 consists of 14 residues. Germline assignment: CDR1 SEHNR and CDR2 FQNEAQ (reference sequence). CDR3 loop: CASSPGAGDYGYTF. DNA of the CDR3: TGTGCCAGCAGCCCAGGGGCAGGAGACTATGGCTACACCTTC.

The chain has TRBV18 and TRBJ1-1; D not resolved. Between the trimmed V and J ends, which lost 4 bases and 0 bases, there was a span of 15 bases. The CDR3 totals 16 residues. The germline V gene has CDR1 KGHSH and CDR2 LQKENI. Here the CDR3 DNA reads TGTGCCAGCTCACACGCGGTTTACCCCATGAACACTGAAGCTTTCTTT. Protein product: CASSHAVYPMNTEAFF. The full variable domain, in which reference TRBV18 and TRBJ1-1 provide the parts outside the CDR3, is NAGVMQNPRHLVRRRGQEARLRCSPMKGHSHVYWYRQLPEEGLKFMVYLQKENIIDESGMPKERFSAEFPKEGPSILRIQQVVRGDSAAYFCASSHAVYPMNTEAFFGQGTRLTVV.

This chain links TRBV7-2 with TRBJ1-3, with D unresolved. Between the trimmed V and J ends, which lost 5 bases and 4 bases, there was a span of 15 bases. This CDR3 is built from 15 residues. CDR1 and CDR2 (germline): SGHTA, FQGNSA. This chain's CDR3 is CASSPAPSPGNTIYF. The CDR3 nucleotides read TGTGCCAGCAGCCCGGCCCCATCGCCGGGAAACACCATATATTTT.

Here the CDR3 reads CASSAITPSYNEQFF. CDR3 nucleotides: TGCGCCAGCAGCGCAATTACCCCCTCCTACAATGAGCAGTTCTTC. The rearrangement links TRBV4-1 to TRBJ2-1; D remains unclear. This CDR3 spans 15 amino acids. Per germline, CDR1 MGHRA and CDR2 YSYEKL. With 5 bases removed from V and 0 bases from J, the gap between germline ends came to 11 bases.

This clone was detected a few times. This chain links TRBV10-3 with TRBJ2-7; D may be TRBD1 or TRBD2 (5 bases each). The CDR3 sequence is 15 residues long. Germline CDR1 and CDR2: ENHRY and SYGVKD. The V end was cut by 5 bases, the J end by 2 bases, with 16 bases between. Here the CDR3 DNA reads TGTGCCATCAGTTCCGAGGGGAGAGGGGCCTACGAGCAGTACTTC. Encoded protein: CAISSEGRGAYEQYF.

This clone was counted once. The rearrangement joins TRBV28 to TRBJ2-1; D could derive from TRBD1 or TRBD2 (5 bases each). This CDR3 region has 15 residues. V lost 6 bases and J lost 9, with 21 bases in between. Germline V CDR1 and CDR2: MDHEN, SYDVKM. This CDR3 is CASRPGRSGRGEQFF. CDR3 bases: TGTGCCAGCAGACCGGGGCGGTCGGGAAGGGGTGAGCAGTTCTTC.

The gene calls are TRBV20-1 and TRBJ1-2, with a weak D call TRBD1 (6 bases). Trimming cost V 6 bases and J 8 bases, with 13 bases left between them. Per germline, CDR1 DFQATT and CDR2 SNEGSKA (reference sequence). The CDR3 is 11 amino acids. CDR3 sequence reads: CSAARGYGYTF. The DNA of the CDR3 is TGCAGTGCGGCAAGGGGGTACGGCTACACCTTC.

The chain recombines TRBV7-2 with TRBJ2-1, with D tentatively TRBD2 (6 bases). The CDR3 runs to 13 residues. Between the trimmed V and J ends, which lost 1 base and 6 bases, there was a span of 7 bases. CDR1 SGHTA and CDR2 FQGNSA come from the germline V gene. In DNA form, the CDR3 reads TGTGCCAGCAGCTTAGAGCGGGCCAATGAGCAGTTCTTC. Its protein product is CASSLERANEQFF.